These 22 T cell receptor beta chains came from one sample sequenced in a study of T cell responses to AZD1222 COVID-19 vaccine. Sequenced by immunoSEQ multiplex PCR; TCRdb stores in-frame clones only, minus some. The table records roughly 200,000 clones, about 92% of them present only once. The specimen was peripheral blood, collected on day 0 of MenACWY control vaccination. These TCRs come from an adult in good health.

The chain is built from TRBV12-5 and TRBJ2-2; D remains ambiguous. Germline V lookup: CDR1 LGHNT, CDR2 FRNRAP. This CDR3 spans 13 amino acids. The V and J ends lost 0 bases and 7 bases respectively, with 6 bases between them. CDR3 nucleotide sequence: TGTGCTAGTGGTTTGGTACATGGCGGGGAGCTGTTTTTT. Translating gives CASGLVHGGELFF. The full variable domain, rest sourced from reference TRBV12-5 and TRBJ2-2, is DARVTQTPRHKVTEMGQEVTMRCQPILGHNTVFWYRQTMMQGLELLAYFRNRAPLDDSGMPKDRFSAEMPDATLATLKIQPSEPRDSAVYFCASGLVHGGELFFGEGSRLTVL.

The V call is TRBV19, the J call TRBJ1-6; 7 bases are shared with TRBD1. CDR1 and CDR2 from the germline V gene are LNHDA and SQIVND (reference sequence). This CDR3 contains 14 residues. V lost 4 bases, J lost 7 bases, and 4 bases stayed unmatched. CDR3 protein: CASSRGQTNSPLHF. The CDR3 coding sequence is TGTGCCAGTAGTAGGGGACAGACCAATTCACCCCTCCACTTT.

The V and J genes are TRBV18 and TRBJ1-3; TRBD1 agrees at 8 bases. Losses at the gene ends were 2 bases for V and 2 bases for J; bases not matched to a gene: 5. The CDR3 has 16 residues. CDR1 and CDR2 (germline): KGHSH, LQKENI. The CDR3 sequence is CASSPIPDRAGNTIYF. The CDR3 DNA reads as TGTGCCAGCTCACCAATCCCGGACAGGGCTGGAAACACCATATATTTT.

The V gene is TRBV7-2, the J gene TRBJ1-2; D is uncertain. The CDR3 contains 15 residues. V lost 5 bases and J lost 0, with 13 bases in between. The V gene's germline CDR1 is SGHTA and CDR2 FQGNSA. CDR3 sequence reads: CASSPRRRTNYGYTF. CDR3 coding DNA: TGTGCCAGCAGCCCTCGGAGGAGAACTAACTATGGCTACACCTTC.

The chain employs TRBV6-5 and TRBJ1-2; D perhaps matches TRBD1 (6 bases). The CDR3 is 14 residues long. Germline CDR1 is MNHEY and CDR2 is SVGAGI. Trimming removed 7 bases at V and 1 base at J, with 13 bases between. The CDR3 region is CASNPGGRNYGYTF. CDR3 DNA: TGTGCCAGCAATCCGGGGGGGCGTAACTATGGCTACACCTTC.

The rearrangement uses TRBV7-9 and TRBJ1-5; D gene uncertain. The CDR3 totals 13 residues. Germline CDR1 SEHNR, CDR2 FQNEAQ (reference sequence). The V end lost 8 bases, the J end lost 2 bases, and 10 bases lay between the germline ends. CDR3 DNA sequence: TGTGCCAGCGGGAGCCAGGGCAATCAGCCCCAGCATTTT. Protein sequence: CASGSQGNQPQHF. Drawing the rest from reference TRBV7-9 and TRBJ1-5, the complete variable domain is DTGVSQNPRHKITKRGQNVTFRCDPISEHNRLYWYRQTLGQGPEFLTYFQNEAQLEKSRLLSDRFSAERPKGSFSTLEIQRTEQGDSAMYLCASGSQGNQPQHFGDGTRLSIL.

The CDR3 bases are TGCGCCAGCAGTATGGGACAGGGAGGATCACCCCTCCACTTT. Encoded protein: CASSMGQGGSPLHF. The chain couples TRBV4-1 to TRBJ1-6; 9 bases are a match to TRBD1. Germline-derived CDR1 and CDR2 are MGHRA and YSYEKL. The ends lost 6 bases at V and 10 bases at J; junction bases unmatched: 7. CDR3 length: 14 amino acids.

This chain joins TRBV5-1 and TRBJ1-2; the match to TRBD1 covers 10 bases. The germline V gene has CDR1 SGHRS and CDR2 YFSETQ. J lost 6 bases, V lost 4 bases, and 6 bases had no gene match. The CDR3 loop spans 14 amino acids. CDR3 loop: CASSPMGQGNGYTF. The CDR3 bases are TGCGCCAGCAGCCCAATGGGACAGGGGAATGGCTACACCTTC.

Only one count was recorded for this clone. The chain employs TRBV9 and TRBJ2-2, with 10 bases that match TRBD2. V lost 3 bases and J lost 5; bases outside the gene matches: 7. Germline CDR1 SGDLS, CDR2 YYNGEE. The CDR3 totals 16 residues. The CDR3 sequence is CASSDRLAGATGELFF. In nucleotides, the CDR3 is TGTGCCAGCAGCGATCGACTAGCGGGTGCGACCGGGGAGCTGTTTTTT. Looking up the rest from reference TRBV9 and TRBJ2-2 gives the full variable domain: DSGVTQTPKHLITATGQRVTLRCSPRSGDLSVYWYQQSLDQGLQFLIQYYNGEERAKGNILERFSAQQFPDLHSELNLSSLELGDSALYFCASSDRLAGATGELFFGEGSRLTVL.

V gene TRBV5-1 combines with J gene TRBJ1-5; D gene unclear. There are 15 residues in the CDR3. Deletions cut 1 base from V and 4 bases from J, with 12 bases between. CDR1 is SGHRS, CDR2 YFSETQ, per germline. CDR3 loop: CASSLTGLGNQPQHF. CDR3 nucleotides: TGCGCCAGCAGCTTGACCGGGCTGGGAAATCAGCCCCAGCATTTT.

The chain couples TRBV19 to TRBJ1-1; D unclear. CDR1 LNHDA and CDR2 SQIVND come from the germline V gene (reference sequence). V was shortened by 5 bases and J by 0 bases, with 13 bases between the two germline ends. This CDR3 is built from 15 residues. CDR3 bases: TGTGCCAGTAGTGATCCGGGGAGGATGAACACTGAAGCTTTCTTT. This translates into CASSDPGRMNTEAFF.

This clone has just one count. The identical CDR3 is also encoded by other nucleotide sequences in the sample. This chain links TRBV9 with TRBJ2-7, with no clear D. V gave up 0 bases and J gave up 1 base, with 8 bases separating them. The CDR3 is 14 residues long. Germline-derived CDR1 and CDR2 are SGDLS and YYNGEE. CDR3 nucleotide sequence: TGTGCCAGCAGCGTAGGGACGGTATCCTACGAGCAGTACTTC. Its translation is CASSVGTVSYEQYF.

Details on this clone: The same CDR3 arises from other DNA sequences in this sample as well. The chain employs TRBV4-3 and TRBJ1-4; the D gene is possibly TRBD1 (5 bases). Trimming removed 1 base at V and 7 bases at J, with 10 bases between. The CDR3 contains 14 residues. Germline V lookup: CDR1 LGHNA, CDR2 YSLEER. CDR3: CASSQGQGGEKLFF. The CDR3, as DNA: TGCGCCAGCAGCCAAGGTCAGGGAGGTGAAAAACTGTTTTTT.

The CDR3 protein is CAWNRDGTQYF. In nucleotides, the CDR3 is TGTGCCTGGAATAGAGATGGGACCCAGTACTTC. The rearrangement joins TRBV30 to TRBJ2-5; D is undetermined. This CDR3 has 11 amino acids. Trimming removed 4 bases from V and 7 bases from J, with 10 bases in between. CDR1 GTSNPN and CDR2 SVGIG come from the germline V gene (reference sequence).

The V and J genes are TRBV5-1 and TRBJ2-6; D is uncertain. The germline gives CDR1 SGHRS, CDR2 YFSETQ. Trimming took off 4 bases at V and 3 bases at J, with 11 bases between the two ends. The CDR3 loop spans 15 amino acids. DNA for the CDR3: TGCGCCAGCAGCCCCACGAGTATTGGGGCCAACGTCCTGACTTTC. The encoded protein is CASSPTSIGANVLTF.

A word on this clone: Distinct nucleotide sequences in the sample also encode this CDR3. V usage is TRBV3-1 (or the pseudogene TRBV3-2) and J usage is TRBJ2-7; unclear D gene. Germline V gene sequence: CDR1 LGHDT, CDR2 YNNKEL (reference sequence). Trimming pared 1 base from V and 5 bases from J, leaving 3 bases between. The CDR3 is 11 amino acids. CDR3 nucleotide sequence: TGTGCCAGCAGCCAAGTGAACGAGCAGTACTTC. It codes for CASSQVNEQYF.

This clone was recorded only once. V gene TRBV4-2 combines with J gene TRBJ2-1, with D maybe TRBD2 (5 bases). The germline CDR1 and CDR2 sequences are LGHNA and YNFKEQ. The CDR3 runs to 14 residues. V lost 0 bases to trimming and J lost 9 bases, with 12 bases between them. CDR3 nucleotides: TGTGCCAGCAGCCAAGATCGAATGGGGAGTGAGCAGTTCTTC. Translated, it gives CASSQDRMGSEQFF.

The V and J genes are TRBV28 and TRBJ1-3; no clear D gene. Germline V gene lookup returns CDR1 MDHEN and CDR2 SYDVKM. This CDR3 spans 14 amino acids. V lost 3 bases and J 2 bases, leaving 8 bases between the germline ends. This chain's CDR3 is CASSLSPAGNTIYF. The CDR3 nucleotides are TGTGCCAGCAGTTTGTCCCCAGCTGGAAACACCATATATTTT. The full variable domain, rest sourced from reference TRBV28 and TRBJ1-3, is DVKVTQSSRYLVKRTGEKVFLECVQDMDHENMFWYRQDPGLGLRLIYFSYDVKMKEKGDIPEGYSVSREKKERFSLILESASTNQTSMYLCASSLSPAGNTIYFGEGSWLTVV.

The chain has TRBV7-2 and TRBJ1-5, with 7 bases fitting TRBD1. Trimming cost V 2 bases and J 0 bases; bases outside gene matches: 10. The CDR3 is 18 amino acids. The germline V gene encodes CDR1 SGHTA and CDR2 FQGNSA. The CDR3 bases are TGTGCCAGCAGCTTAACCCAGGGGGGGGCTTATAGCAATCAGCCCCAGCATTTT. Translated, it gives CASSLTQGGAYSNQPQHF.

The chain couples TRBV6-5 to TRBJ1-1; TRBD1 aligns across 7 bases. In germline, CDR1 is MNHEY, CDR2 SVGAGI. The trim removed 5 bases at V and 0 bases at J, leaving 6 bases unmatched. CDR3 size: 15 residues. The CDR3 protein is CASSPRQGLNTEAFF. DNA of the CDR3: TGTGCCAGCAGTCCCCGACAGGGATTGAACACTGAAGCTTTCTTT.

The chain uses TRBV9 and TRBJ1-3; D call uncertain. This CDR3 has 14 amino acids. V was clipped by 3 bases and J by 14 bases, with 21 bases between them. The V gene's germline CDR1 is SGDLS and CDR2 YYNGEE. CDR3 DNA sequence: TGTGCCAGCAGCGCCCGGAGAGAAGGGCTTGGGTTATATTTT. This translates into CASSARREGLGLYF. Complete variable domain (other parts from reference TRBV9 and TRBJ1-3): DSGVTQTPKHLITATGQRVTLRCSPRSGDLSVYWYQQSLDQGLQFLIQYYNGEERAKGNILERFSAQQFPDLHSELNLSSLELGDSALYFCASSARREGLGLYFGEGSWLTVV.

The rearrangement joins TRBV18 to TRBJ1-5; D uncertain. CDR1 is KGHSH, CDR2 LQKENI, per germline. V was trimmed by 1 base and J by 0 bases, leaving 13 bases between them. CDR3 size: 17 residues. The DNA of the CDR3 is TGTGCCAGCTCACCACTTGCCGGGAGAGATAGCAATCAGCCCCAGCATTTT. Its protein is CASSPLAGRDSNQPQHF.